One sample yielded the 8 T cell receptor beta chains listed below, sequenced in a study of T-cell reconstitution after alpha-beta-depleted transplantation in children. The TCRbeta library was prepared with unique molecular identifiers. MiXCR, run by TCRdb on the PCR reads, gives a single entry per CDR3 protein. The top ten hold over 3.5% of the sample, which has almost 400,000 distinct CDR3 sequences, just over 20% seen once. The material was PBMCs from the stem cell graft donor, obtained from the stem cell graft. Every receptor here comes from a human donor who donated a stem cell graft to a child with acute myeloid leukemia.

This clonotype was picked up a small number of times. This chain links TRBV2 with TRBJ2-2; D is unclear. Germline V gene data show CDR1 as SNHLY and CDR2 as FYNNEI. The CDR3 contains 11 residues. Between the trimmed V and J ends, which lost 9 bases and 2 bases, there was a span of 4 bases. The CDR3 DNA sequence: TGTGCCAGGACAAACACCGGGGAGCTGTTTTTT. Its translation: CARTNTGELFF.

In its sample, this clonotype was seen many times. The chain links TRBV12-3 or TRBV12-4 to TRBJ1-1; D is unresolved. The CDR3 length is 12 residues. V was cut by 8 bases and J by 4 bases, with 11 bases left in between. CDR3 amino acids: CASSHLPTEAFF. For the CDR3, the DNA is TGTGCCAGCTCCCACCTCCCCACTGAAGCTTTCTTT.

This clonotype was observed a few times. The rearrangement links TRBV4-2 to TRBJ2-2; 10 nucleotides match TRBD2. Losses at the gene ends were 7 bases for V and 6 bases for J; bases not matched to a gene: 8. In germline, CDR1 is LGHNA, CDR2 YNFKEQ. The CDR3 spans 15 residues. The CDR3 loop is CASKRAGGVAGELFF. DNA of the CDR3: TGTGCCAGCAAACGAGCGGGAGGGGTTGCCGGGGAGCTGTTTTTT.

This chain joins TRBV15 and TRBJ1-2; tentatively, D is TRBD1 (5 bases). Trimming left V 0 bases short and J 4 bases short, with 12 bases between. Germline values: CDR1 LNHNV, CDR2 YYDKDF (reference sequence). The CDR3 has 15 residues. CDR3 protein: CATSRDWTNSYGYTF. CDR3 bases: TGTGCCACCAGCAGAGATTGGACAAATTCCTATGGCTACACCTTC. Based on the CDR3 plus reference TRBV15 and TRBJ1-2, the full variable domain is DAMVIQNPRYQVTQFGKPVTLSCSQTLNHNVMYWYQQKSSQAPKLLFHYYDKDFNNEADTPDNFQSRRPNTSFCFLDIRSPGLGDTAMYLCATSRDWTNSYGYTFGSGTRLTVV.

Concerning this clonotype itself: At one boundary the junction diverges from the germline segment, which might be a read error. The chain has TRBV7-9 and TRBJ2-3; no clear D gene. Germline values: CDR1 SEHNR, CDR2 FQNEAQ (reference sequence). CDR3 size: 13 residues. The CDR3 DNA reads as TGTGCCGGCAGCGACGTTCGGGCAGATACGCAGTATTTT. Its protein product is CAGSDVRADTQYF.

This clonotype occurred a few times. V usage is TRBV11-2 and J usage is TRBJ1-1; D not resolved. Germline-derived CDR1 and CDR2 are SGHAT and FQNNGV. V was clipped by 6 bases and J by 4 bases, with 21 bases between them. This CDR3 has 16 amino acids. This CDR3 reads CASRQPMRTTGTEAFF. The DNA of the CDR3 is TGTGCCAGCAGACAACCTATGAGAACAACGGGCACTGAAGCTTTCTTT. The whole variable domain, remainder taken from reference TRBV11-2 and TRBJ1-1, is EAGVAQSPRYKIIEKRQSVAFWCNPISGHATLYWYQQILGQGPKLLIQFQNNGVVDDSQLPKDRFSAERLKGVDSTLKIQPAKLEDSAVYLCASRQPMRTTGTEAFFGQGTRLTVV.

This clonotype appeared a few times. J is TRBJ2-3 and V is TRBV29-1, with 7 bases fitting TRBD2. The CDR3 is 14 residues long. CDR1 is SQVTM and CDR2 is ANQGSEA in the germline V gene. V gave up 3 bases and J gave up 5 bases; unmatched junction bases: 8. In DNA, the CDR3 is TGCAGCGTTGATTTGTCTAGCGGATTAGATACGCAGTATTTT. Translating gives CSVDLSSGLDTQYF.

This clonotype was seen only a few times. This sequence joins TRBV29-1 and TRBJ2-1, with unresolved D. Per germline, CDR1 SQVTM and CDR2 ANQGSEA. The CDR3 has 13 amino acids. Trimming removed 2 bases at V and 1 base at J, with 6 bases between. CDR3 region: CSVERKSYNEQFF. CDR3 nucleotide sequence: TGCAGCGTTGAAAGAAAGTCCTACAATGAGCAGTTCTTC.